This TCR beta chain stems from a study of blood T cell repertoires in COVID-19. For the study at large: Acute-phase and convalescent COVID-19 samples originated in the United States, Italy and Spain. T cells, B-cell-depleted T cells, or PBMCs provided the cDNA or gDNA that served as material.

In the original processing: Scientists estimated how many nucleated cells there were by amplifying reference gene primers. Here immunoSEQ multiplex PCR was the method, and the copy in TCRdb shows in-frame clones only, minus some. That table gives V, J and clone size, and the DNA gave D and trimming. Of under 130,000 clones listed, roughly 90% are singletons. CDR3 length: 16 residues. Trimming pared 2 bases from V and 7 bases from J, leaving 18 bases between. Germline CDR1 LGHDT, CDR2 YNNKEL (reference sequence). Sequenced: peripheral blood. The chain has TRBV3-1 (or the pseudogene TRBV3-2) and TRBJ2-1; tentative D call: TRBD2 (6 bases). This TCR was sampled from a woman in her sixties or seventies with acute or convalescent COVID-19. The DNA for the CDR3 is TGTGCCAGCAGCCAACACGGGAGTCGCATCCGAAATGAGCAGTTCTTC. Encoded protein: CASSQHGSRIRNEQFF.